This entry features one TCR beta chain sequence. The target antigen is unknown. This entry belongs to a study of T cell responses to AZD1222 COVID-19 vaccine. Study-wide results and limits: Spike was spanned by vaccine-associated CD4 TCRs, which were dominant at 160-218 and 743-854. The number of AZD1222 recipients seropositive at baseline was only five to seven.

Libraries were prepared by immunoSEQ multiplex PCR; TCRdb keeps only in-frame clonotypes and omits some of them. The table includes 95,000 or so clones, roughly 90% detected once. Germline CDR1 is GTSNPN and CDR2 is SVGIG (reference sequence). The germline V and J ends were trimmed by 3 bases and 2 bases, with 10 bases remaining between them. This CDR3 has 13 residues. J is TRBJ2-5 and V is TRBV30; no definite D call. This clonotype was obtained from an adult in good health. The sequencing here drew on peripheral blood, taken on day 0 of AZD1222 vaccination. In DNA form, the CDR3 reads TGTGCCTGGAGCGGGTGGAGTCAAGAGACCCAGTACTTC. Protein sequence: CAWSGWSQETQYF.